These T cell receptor beta chains were read from a single sample in a study of regulatory and conventional T cells in RAG deficiency. The data were produced by immunoSEQ multiplex PCR, yet TCRdb's version contains in-frame clones alone and is incomplete. The sample lists around 29,000 clones; around 96% were seen once. The same data also went into a second study, on regulatory T cells.

Material for sequencing was CD25- CD4+ T cells sorted from blood. These receptors originate from a human donor in good health. Both conserved end residues are part of each CDR3. Each record gives: clone size, V gene, J gene, D gene, CDR3 protein, CDR3 DNA. A D gene is named only where the DNA matches it firmly. Where a row states a size, it is once, few, many or the class of an expanded clone; other rows omit it.

>-|TRBV5-1|TRBJ1-6|-
CASRGGSSYNSPLHF
TGCGCCTCTCGCGGGGGGAGCTCCTATAATTCACCCCTCCACTTT
>few|TRBV19|TRBJ1-2|TRBD1
CASTWTGDDYGYTF
TGTGCCAGTACCTGGACAGGGGATGACTATGGCTACACCTTC
>-|TRBV11-3|TRBJ2-7|-
CASSLEGGYEQYF
TGTGCCAGCAGCTTAGAAGGGGGCTACGAGCAGTACTTC
>-|TRBV19|TRBJ1-2|TRBD1
CASSAVGQANYGYTF
TGTGCCAGTAGTGCGGTGGGACAGGCTAACTATGGCTACACCTTC
>-|TRBV7-9|TRBJ2-5|-
CASSPTGWQETQYF
TGTGCCAGCAGCCCCACAGGGTGGCAAGAGACCCAGTACTTC
>-|TRBV5-4|TRBJ2-5|-
CASRPSDRYQETQYF
TGTGCCAGCAGACCAAGCGACCGGTACCAAGAGACCCAGTACTTC
>-|TRBV2|TRBJ1-2|-
CASSQAGTAYGYTF
TGTGCCAGCAGTCAGGCGGGGACCGCCTATGGCTACACCTTC
>-|TRBV14|TRBJ1-1|TRBD1
CASSVWGDRVGNTEAFF
TGTGCCAGCAGCGTCTGGGGGGACAGGGTGGGGAACACTGAAGCTTTCTTT
>-|TRBV6-1|TRBJ2-7|TRBD1
CASTYDRDGYEQYF
TGTGCCAGCACCTACGACAGGGACGGCTACGAGCAGTACTTC
>-|TRBV19|TRBJ1-5|TRBD1
CASKMDRGQNQPQHF
TGTGCCAGTAAAATGGACAGGGGTCAGAATCAGCCCCAGCATTTT